This TCR beta chain was identified in a study of T cell changes during pregnancy in multiple sclerosis (dated by TCRdb to between 2019 and 2020). Broadly, across the study: In women with multiple sclerosis, the researchers looked at how the T cell repertoire shifted as pregnancy progressed.

The germline V gene yields SGHVS for CDR1 and FQNEAQ for CDR2. Taken from cysteine to phenylalanine, the CDR3 has 17 residues. Left in the record is the CDR3 DNA by itself, 51 bases read in frame from the first base. From V the trimming removes 2 bases and from J it removes 6 bases, while the gene matches leave 7 bases of the junction unaccounted for. Library method: the immunoSEQ multiplex PCR assay. Sourced from immuneACCESS, this table was stored by TCRdb with only in-frame sequences that have V and J called. A share of the clones is absent; for the studies checked, an unresolved V gene accounts for under half, and the remainder has no known explanation. This sample gives some 100,000 clones in total; approximately 92% of them show up just once. Together, the top ten hold about 3.1% of the sample. Note on this clone: This clone's antigen is unknown. No much larger clonotype is one base removed from it; base qualities were not supplied.

The clonotype was recovered from a female donor with multiple sclerosis, enrolled in a pregnancy study. This sample comprised peripheral blood, obtained in the second trimester of pregnancy. Recombination joined TRBV7-8 with TRBJ2-1; TRBD2 agrees with 13 junctional bases. The CDR3 protein: CASSLTTSGRGGNEQFF. The DNA sequence is TGTGCCAGCAGCTTAACAACTAGCGGGAGGGGGGGCAATGAGCAGTTCTTC.